This T cell receptor (beta chain) was recorded in a study of shared clonotypes between healthy human individuals. A CD45RA+ naive subset and a CD45RA-negative memory subset were split from CD4+ cells. CDR1 SGHVS and CDR2 FQNEAQ come from the germline V gene. The V and J ends lost 4 bases and 4 bases, in that order; junction bases with no gene match: 7. The CDR3 length is 16 residues. The test was conducted at deep level. Generated by immunoSEQ multiplex PCR, the TCRdb table keeps only in-frame clones and is missing some. The data contain millions of clones, 95% of them seen just once; the ten biggest clones take up 0.1% to 0.15%.

The chain combines TRBV7-8 with TRBJ1-5, with 10 bases aligning to TRBD1. This TCR was recovered from a man aged 18 to 30 in good health. Sequencing used naive CD4+ T cells sorted from blood. Subset given: CD45RA+ positively selected. Here the CDR3 reads CASSSKPGQGNQPQHF. The DNA of the CDR3 is TGTGCCAGCAGCTCGAAGCCGGGACAGGGGAATCAGCCCCAGCATTTT. Filled out from reference TRBV7-8 and TRBJ1-5, the complete variable domain reads GAGVSQSPRYKVAKRGQDVALRCDPISGHVSLFWYQQALGQGPEFLTYFQNEAQLDKSGLPSDRFFAERPEGSVSTLKIQRTQQEDSAVYLCASSSKPGQGNQPQHFGDGTRLSIL.